This T cell receptor beta chain came from a study of cytomegalovirus exposure and HLA in healthy donors. The donors, nominally healthy at sampling, likely had unrecorded immune exposures. 60 Vbeta and 13 Jbeta primers were used in PCR. Sequencing was performed with immunoSEQ multiplex PCR; in TCRdb, only in-frame clones are kept and a portion is missing. Here the sample spans about 160,000 clones, roughly 78% being singletons. On this clone itself: Within the sample, other DNA sequences also encode this same CDR3.

Germline V gives CDR1 LNHDA, CDR2 SQIVND (reference sequence). The CDR3 sequence is 13 residues long. V gave up 3 bases and J gave up 0 bases, with 5 bases separating them. The clonotype was recovered from a woman between 35 and 50 years old in good health and CMV-seronegative. This chain joins TRBV19 and TRBJ1-1; D remains ambiguous. The specimen was PBMCs. CDR3 bases: TGTGCCAGTAGTATTACAGTGAACACTGAAGCTTTCTTT. This codes for CASSITVNTEAFF.